Listed below are T cell receptor beta chains from one sample, sequenced in a study of somatic mutations in cytotoxic T cells in rheumatoid arthritis. TCRdb keeps only in-frame clones here, not all; method: immunoSEQ multiplex PCR. The repertoire holds 20,000 or so clones, with approximately 80% as singletons. The source material was CD8+ T cells sorted from blood. These receptors were obtained from an adult with rheumatoid arthritis. CDR3s include the opening cysteine and the closing phenylalanine or tryptophan. A D gene is named only where the DNA matches it firmly. The size of a clone is reported for some rows only, either as once, few or many, or as a class for expanded clones.

DNA	CDR3	V	J	size	D
TGTGCCAGCAGCTTAGAAGACGTAGTCTATGGCTACACCTTC	CASSLEDVVYGYTF	TRBV7-2	TRBJ1-2	.	.
TGTGCCAGCTCACCACCAGCAGGAAACACCATATATTTT	CASSPPAGNTIYF	TRBV18	TRBJ1-3	.	.
TGTGCCAGCAGCAAAGGGCCCTTTGGCAATCAGCCCCAGCATTTT	CASSKGPFGNQPQHF	TRBV21-1	TRBJ1-5	.	.
TGCAGCGTTGGAGACAGGGGTAGAGCTGGGGCCAACGTCCTGACTTTC	CSVGDRGRAGANVLTF	TRBV29-1	TRBJ2-6	few	TRBD1
TGTGCCAGCAGCCCCCCCGGCGGGTACAATGAGCAGTTCTTC	CASSPPGGYNEQFF	TRBV7-8	TRBJ2-1	.	.
TGTGCCAGCAGTCTCCCATCCCGACAGGGCGGCTACGAGCAGTACTTC	CASSLPSRQGGYEQYF	TRBV28	TRBJ2-7	.	TRBD1
TGCGCCAGCAGCCAAGAACAGAATAATTCACCCCTCCACTTT	CASSQEQNNSPLHF	TRBV4-3	TRBJ1-6	.	.
TGTGCCTACCTGGGACAGGGGACCTCCTACGAGCAGTACTTC	CAYLGQGTSYEQYF	TRBV30	TRBJ2-7	.	TRBD1
TGCGCCAGCAGGGAGGACGGTGAAGCTTTCTTT	CASREDGEAFF	TRBV10-1	TRBJ1-1	.	.
TGTGCCGGGGGCCCCTCCTACACAGATACGCAGTATTTT	CAGGPSYTDTQYF	TRBV6-4	TRBJ2-3	.	.
TGTGCCAGCAGCTTAGGCCAACTAGCGGGGATCACCGGGGAGCTGTTTTTT	CASSLGQLAGITGELFF	TRBV13	TRBJ2-2	.	TRBD2
TGTGCCAGCAGCCAGGTTTCCGGGACAGGCACCTACGAGCAGTACTTC	CASSQVSGTGTYEQYF	TRBV14	TRBJ2-7	.	TRBD1
TGTGCCAGCAGCCAACTAGCGGGGGGGCGGAATGAGCAGTTCTTC	CASSQLAGGRNEQFF	TRBV7-9	TRBJ2-1	.	TRBD2
TGTGCCAGCAGTCCCCGCCCCTCCTACGAGCAGTACTTC	CASSPRPSYEQYF	TRBV27	TRBJ2-7	.	.
TGTGCCAGCAGTCTTAATTCCGGGACGTTCTACGAGCAGTACTTC	CASSLNSGTFYEQYF	TRBV27	TRBJ2-7	.	.
TGTGCCAGCAGCTTACGCGGTCCTGGAAACACCATATATTTT	CASSLRGPGNTIYF	TRBV7-2	TRBJ1-3	.	.
TGTGCCTCGGGTAGCGGAGATCAAGAGACCCAGTACTTC	CASGSGDQETQYF	TRBV19	TRBJ2-5	few	.
TGTGCCAGCAGTTCCACCCGCGGGTCGTGGGGGGCCTACGAGCAGTACTTC	CASSSTRGSWGAYEQYF	TRBV27	TRBJ2-7	.	.